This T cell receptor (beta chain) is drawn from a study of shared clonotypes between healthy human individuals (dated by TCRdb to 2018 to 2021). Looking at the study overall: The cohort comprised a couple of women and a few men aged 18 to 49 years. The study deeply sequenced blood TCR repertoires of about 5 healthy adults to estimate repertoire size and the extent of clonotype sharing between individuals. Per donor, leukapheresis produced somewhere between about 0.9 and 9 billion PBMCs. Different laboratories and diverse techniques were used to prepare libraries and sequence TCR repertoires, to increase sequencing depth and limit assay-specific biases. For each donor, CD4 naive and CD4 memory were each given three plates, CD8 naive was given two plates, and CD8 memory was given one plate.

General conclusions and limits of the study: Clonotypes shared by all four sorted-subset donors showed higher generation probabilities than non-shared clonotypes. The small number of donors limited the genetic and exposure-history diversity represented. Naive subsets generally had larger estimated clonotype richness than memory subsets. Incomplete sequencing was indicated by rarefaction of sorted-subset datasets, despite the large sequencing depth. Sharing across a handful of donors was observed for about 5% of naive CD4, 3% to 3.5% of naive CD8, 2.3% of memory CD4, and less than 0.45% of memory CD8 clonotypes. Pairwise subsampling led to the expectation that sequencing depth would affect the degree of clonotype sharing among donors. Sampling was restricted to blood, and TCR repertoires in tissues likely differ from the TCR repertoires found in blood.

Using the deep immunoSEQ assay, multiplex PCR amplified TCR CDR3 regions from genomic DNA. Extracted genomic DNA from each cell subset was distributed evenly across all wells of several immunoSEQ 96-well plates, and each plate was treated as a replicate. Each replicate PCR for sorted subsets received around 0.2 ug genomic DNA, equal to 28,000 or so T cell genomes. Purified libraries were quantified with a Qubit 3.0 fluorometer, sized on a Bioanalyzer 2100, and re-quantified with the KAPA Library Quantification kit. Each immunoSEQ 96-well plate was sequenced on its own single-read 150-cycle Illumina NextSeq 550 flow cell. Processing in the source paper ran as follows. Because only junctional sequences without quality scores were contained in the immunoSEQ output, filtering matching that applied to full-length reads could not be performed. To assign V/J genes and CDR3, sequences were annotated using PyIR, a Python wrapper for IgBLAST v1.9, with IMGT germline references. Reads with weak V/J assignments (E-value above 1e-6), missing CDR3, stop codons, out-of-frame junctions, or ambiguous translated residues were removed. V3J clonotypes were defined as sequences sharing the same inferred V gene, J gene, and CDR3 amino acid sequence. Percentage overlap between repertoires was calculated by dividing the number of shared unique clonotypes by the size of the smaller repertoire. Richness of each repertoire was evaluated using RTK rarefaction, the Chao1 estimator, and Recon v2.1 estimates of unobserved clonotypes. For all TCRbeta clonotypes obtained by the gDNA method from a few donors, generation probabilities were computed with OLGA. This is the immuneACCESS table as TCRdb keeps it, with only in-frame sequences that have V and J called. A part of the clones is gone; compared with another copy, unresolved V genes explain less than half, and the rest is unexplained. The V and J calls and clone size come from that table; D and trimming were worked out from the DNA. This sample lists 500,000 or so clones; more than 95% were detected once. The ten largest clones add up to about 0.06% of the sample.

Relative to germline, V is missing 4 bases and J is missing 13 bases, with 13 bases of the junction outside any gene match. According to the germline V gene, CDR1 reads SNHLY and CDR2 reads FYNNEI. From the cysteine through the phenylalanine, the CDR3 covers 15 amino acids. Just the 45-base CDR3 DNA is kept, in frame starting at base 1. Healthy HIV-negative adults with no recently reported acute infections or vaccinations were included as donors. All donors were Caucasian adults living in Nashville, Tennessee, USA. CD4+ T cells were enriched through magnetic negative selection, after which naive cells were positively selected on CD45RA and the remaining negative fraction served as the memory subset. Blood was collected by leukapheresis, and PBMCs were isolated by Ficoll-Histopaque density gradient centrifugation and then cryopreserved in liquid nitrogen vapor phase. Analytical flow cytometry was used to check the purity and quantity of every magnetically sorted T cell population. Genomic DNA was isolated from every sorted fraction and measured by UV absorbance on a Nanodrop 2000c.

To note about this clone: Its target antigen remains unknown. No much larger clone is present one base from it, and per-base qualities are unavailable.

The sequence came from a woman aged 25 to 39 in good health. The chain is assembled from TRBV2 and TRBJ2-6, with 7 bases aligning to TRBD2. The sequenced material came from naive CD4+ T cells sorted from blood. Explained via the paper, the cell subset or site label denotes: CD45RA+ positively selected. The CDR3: CASSAGEGAVGVLTF. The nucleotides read TGTGCCAGCAGTGCCGGGGAGGGAGCCGTGGGTGTCCTGACTTTC.